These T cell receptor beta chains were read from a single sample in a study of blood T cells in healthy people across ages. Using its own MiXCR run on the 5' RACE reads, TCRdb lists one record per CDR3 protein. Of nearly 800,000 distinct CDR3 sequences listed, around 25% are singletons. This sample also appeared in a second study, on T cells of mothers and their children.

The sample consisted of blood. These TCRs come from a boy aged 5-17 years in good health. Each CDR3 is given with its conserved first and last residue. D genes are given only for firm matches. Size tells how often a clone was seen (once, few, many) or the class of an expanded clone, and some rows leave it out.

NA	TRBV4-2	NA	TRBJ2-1	TGTGCCAGCAGCCAAGGGGGGGACGAGGACTTCAATGAGCAGTTCTTC	CASSQGGDEDFNEQFF
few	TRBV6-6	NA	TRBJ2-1	TGTGCCAGCAGTTACACAGGAGGCGATGAGCAGTTCTTC	CASSYTGGDEQFF
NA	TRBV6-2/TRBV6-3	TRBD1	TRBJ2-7	TGTGCCAGCAGGCGAGGACAGGGGTCCTACGAGCAGTACTTC	CASRRGQGSYEQYF
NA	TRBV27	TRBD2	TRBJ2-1	TGTGCCAGCAGTTTGAGGACGGGGGGTGAGCAGTTCTTC	CASSLRTGGEQFF
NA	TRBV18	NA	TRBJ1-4	TGTGCCAGCTCACCACAGCCAGTAACTAATGAAAAACTGTTTTTT	CASSPQPVTNEKLFF
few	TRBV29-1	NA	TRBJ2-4	TGCAGCGTTGTAGGGGGAGGAAACATTCAGTACTTC	CSVVGGGNIQYF
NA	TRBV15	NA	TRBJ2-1	TGTGCCACCAGCCCGGAGGCGGACTACAATGAGCAGTTCTTC	CATSPEADYNEQFF
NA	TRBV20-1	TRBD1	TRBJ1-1	TGCAGTGCTAGATGGGCAGGGGGCTATGTTGAAGCTTTCTTT	CSARWAGGYVEAFF
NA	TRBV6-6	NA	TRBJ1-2	TGTGCCAGCAACTTAGTGTTCGGGACCGAGATGAACTATGGCTACACCTTC	CASNLVFGTEMNYGYTF
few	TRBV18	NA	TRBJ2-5	TGTGCCAGCTCCGAAAGACTAGAAGAGACCCAGTACTTC	CASSERLEETQYF
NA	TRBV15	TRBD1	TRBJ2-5	TGTGCCACCAGCAGAGTGGGACAGGGAGCTCTTTGGCAGTACTTC	CATSRVGQGALWQYF
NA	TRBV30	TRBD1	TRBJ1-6	TGTGCCTGGAGTGTACAGGGGAATTCACCCCTCCACTTT	CAWSVQGNSPLHF
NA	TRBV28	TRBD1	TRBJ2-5	TGTGCCAGCAGTGTGGACAGGGGTTCAGCGACCCAGTACTTC	CASSVDRGSATQYF
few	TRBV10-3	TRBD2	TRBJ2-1	TGTGCCATCAGTGAGTCGATGGCGGGAGGAAACAATGAGCAGTTCTTC	CAISESMAGGNNEQFF
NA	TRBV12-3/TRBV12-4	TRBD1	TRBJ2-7	TGTGCCAGCAGCCGCGACTGGACAGGGAACGAGCAGTACTTC	CASSRDWTGNEQYF
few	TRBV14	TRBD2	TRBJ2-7	TGTGCCAGCAGCCAGCTCCCGGGACTAGCCGGCTACGAGCAGTACTTC	CASSQLPGLAGYEQYF
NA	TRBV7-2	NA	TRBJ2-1	TGTGCCAGCAGCTTAGCAGGTAGCGGCACCTACAATGAGCAGTTCTTC	CASSLAGSGTYNEQFF
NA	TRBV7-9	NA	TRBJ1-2	TGTGCCAGCAGCCCCCAGGAGGTTGGCTACACCTTC	CASSPQEVGYTF
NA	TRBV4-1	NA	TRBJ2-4	TGCGCCAGCAGCCAAGTCTCTACCGGTGAGGACATTCAGTACTTC	CASSQVSTGEDIQYF
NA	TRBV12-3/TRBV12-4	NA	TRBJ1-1	TGTGCCAGCAAGAATAAATTACCGGGTGAAGCTTTCTTT	CASKNKLPGEAFF
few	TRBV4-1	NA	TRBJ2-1	TGCGCCAGCAGCCAAGTTATGAATAGTGAGGAGCAGTTCTTC	CASSQVMNSEEQFF
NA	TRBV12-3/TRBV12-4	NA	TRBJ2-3	TGTGCCAGCAGTTTGTTGGTAGCTAGCACAGATACGCGGTATTTT	CASSLLVASTDTRYF
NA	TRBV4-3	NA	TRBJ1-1	TGCGCCAGCAGCCAAGATCCGGGGGCCACTGAAGCTTTCTTT	CASSQDPGATEAFF
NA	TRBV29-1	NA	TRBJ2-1	TGCAGCGCTGAACTCGGGAGCTCCTACAATGAGCAGTTCTTC	CSAELGSSYNEQFF
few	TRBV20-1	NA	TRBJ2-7	TGCAGTGCTGGAGTCCCGACCTACGAGCAGTACTTC	CSAGVPTYEQYF
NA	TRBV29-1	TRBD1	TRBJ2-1	TGCAGCATTGGGGACAGGGGCTACAATGAGCAGTTCTTC	CSIGDRGYNEQFF
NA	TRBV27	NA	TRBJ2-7	TGTGCCAGCAGTTTATCGGGGCTCCGCTCCTACGAGCAGTACTTC	CASSLSGLRSYEQYF
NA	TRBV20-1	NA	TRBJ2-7	TGCAGTGCTAGGGACAGCTCCGGCTCCTACGAGCAGTACTTC	CSARDSSGSYEQYF
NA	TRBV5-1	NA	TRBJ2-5	TGCGCCAGCAGCTCCGGGGTGGACAGACTAAACGACCAAGAGACCCAGTACTTC	CASSSGVDRLNDQETQYF
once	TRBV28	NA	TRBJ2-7	TGTGCCAGCAGACTAGAGGACACCTCCTATGAGCAGTACTTC	CASRLEDTSYEQYF
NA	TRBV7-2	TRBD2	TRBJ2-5	TGTGCCAGCAGCTTACCATCTAGCGGGGGGGCCAATCCGTGGGAGACCCAGTACTTC	CASSLPSSGGANPWETQYF
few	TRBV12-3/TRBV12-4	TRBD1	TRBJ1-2	TGTGCCAGCAGTTTATTGCGGGGACAGGTTCGGATAGGCGAGGACTATGGCTACACCTTC	CASSLLRGQVRIGEDYGYTF
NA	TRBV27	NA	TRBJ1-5	TGTGCCAGCAGTGAGGGGGGTTCGGGCAATCAGCCCCAGCATTTT	CASSEGGSGNQPQHF
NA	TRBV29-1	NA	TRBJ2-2	TGCAGCGTTTGGTACACCGGGGAGCTGTTTTTT	CSVWYTGELFF
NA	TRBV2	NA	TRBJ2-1	TGTGCCAGCGAGATCATAGGGGAGGCGGGTCTATACAATGAGCAGTTCTTC	CASEIIGEAGLYNEQFF
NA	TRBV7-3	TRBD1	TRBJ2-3	TGTGCCAGCAGCTTAACGGGGACAGGGGGCAGACCAGATACGCAGTATTTT	CASSLTGTGGRPDTQYF
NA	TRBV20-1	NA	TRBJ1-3	TGCAGTGCTGGCACATCTGGAAACACCATATATTTT	CSAGTSGNTIYF
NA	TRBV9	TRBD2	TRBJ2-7	TGTGCCAGCAGCCCGCGGGGGGCTTACAAGCAGTACTTC	CASSPRGAYKQYF
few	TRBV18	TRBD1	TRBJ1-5	TGTGCCAGCTCGCCGCAGGGGGCCGGACAGCCCCAGCATTTT	CASSPQGAGQPQHF
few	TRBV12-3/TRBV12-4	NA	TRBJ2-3	TGTGCCAGCACATTCATAGGGGTAGATACGCAGTATTTT	CASTFIGVDTQYF
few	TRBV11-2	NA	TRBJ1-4	TGTGCCAGCATGGGGACTAATGAAAAACTGTTTTTT	CASMGTNEKLFF
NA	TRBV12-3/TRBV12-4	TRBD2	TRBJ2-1	TGTGCCAGCAGGAGCGGGATGAAGTACAATGAGCAGTTCTTC	CASRSGMKYNEQFF
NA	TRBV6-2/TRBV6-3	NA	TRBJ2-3	TGTGCCAGCAGTTACGGGCAGGGGGGGGATACGCAGTATTTT	CASSYGQGGDTQYF
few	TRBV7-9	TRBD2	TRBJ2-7	TGTGCCAGCACCGGCTTGGTAGCGGGGGTAACCTTATCCTACGAGCAGTACTTC	CASTGLVAGVTLSYEQYF
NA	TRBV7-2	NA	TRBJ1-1	TGTGCCAGCAGCTTAGAGCGGCAGCTTAACACTGAAGCTTTCTTT	CASSLERQLNTEAFF
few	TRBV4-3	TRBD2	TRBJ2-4	TGCGCCAGCAGCCAAGACGGGGGGGCGGGGATAAAGGGAAACATTCAGTACTTC	CASSQDGGAGIKGNIQYF